These 25 T cell receptor beta chains share one sample of origin, sequenced in a study of beta chain features in type 1 diabetes. Study results and caveats: When Type 1 diabetes patients were examined, their TCRB CDR3s proved moderately but significantly shorter in all four CD4+ subsets.

Since all of the isolated RNA was reverse transcribed, expressed TCRB transcripts were what got sequenced. Produced via immunoSEQ multiplex PCR; TCRdb's table is partial and in-frame only. This table holds some 700,000 clones, over 10% found once. No cognate antigen is known for these TCRs. The material sequenced was naive CD4+ T cells from blood. The receptors come from a young man with type 1 diabetes.

The chain couples TRBV7-9 to TRBJ1-4; D is possibly TRBD1 (5 bases). CDR1 is SEHNR and CDR2 is FQNEAQ in the germline V gene (reference sequence). The CDR3 contains 15 residues. The ends were cut back, 5 bases at V and 5 bases at J, with 15 bases in the middle. The chain's CDR3 is CASSPYGGANEKLFF. The CDR3, as DNA: TGTGCCAGCAGCCCCTACGGGGGTGCCAATGAAAAACTGTTTTTT.

This clone was observed a handful of times. The V and J genes are TRBV13 and TRBJ1-4, with TRBD1 matching over 7 bases. This CDR3 spans 15 amino acids. The germline gives CDR1 PRHDT, CDR2 FYEKMQ (reference sequence). Losses at the gene ends were 4 bases for V and 6 bases for J; bases not matched to a gene: 8. CDR3 nucleotides: TGTGCCAGCAGCTCCCAGGGGGAAGCCGATGAAAAACTGTTTTTT. Amino acid sequence: CASSSQGEADEKLFF.

This clone was picked up a small number of times. The chain employs TRBV7-9 and TRBJ2-3, with 7 bases identical to TRBD2. The V segment lost 4 bases and the J segment 4 bases; nucleotides outside the gene matches: 8. Germline V gene data show CDR1 as SEHNR and CDR2 as FQNEAQ (reference sequence). The CDR3 totals 15 residues. CDR3 protein: CASSSQKAGADTQYF. Written as DNA, the CDR3 is TGTGCCAGCAGCTCACAGAAGGCGGGGGCAGATACGCAGTATTTT.

This clone was detected a few times. The chain links TRBV7-2 to TRBJ1-5; 9 positions agree with TRBD1. This CDR3 has 15 amino acids. CDR1 and CDR2 (germline): SGHTA, FQGNSA. The J segment lost 2 bases and the V segment lost 1 base, leaving 0 bases of the junction unmatched. CDR3 in amino acids: CASSLGTGGNQPQHF. The CDR3 DNA is TGTGCCAGCAGCTTAGGGACAGGGGGCAATCAGCCCCAGCATTTT.

In its sample, this clone was seen a few times. The chain recombines TRBV7-2 with TRBJ2-5, with D unclear. CDR1 is SGHTA, CDR2 FQGNSA, per germline. The V end lost 5 bases, the J end lost 5 bases, and 6 bases lay between the germline ends. This CDR3 has 11 residues. CDR3 amino acids: CASSRKETQYF. CDR3 DNA: TGTGCCAGCAGCCGGAAGGAGACCCAGTACTTC. The full variable domain, in which reference TRBV7-2 and TRBJ2-5 provide the parts outside the CDR3, is GAGVSQSPSNKVTEKGKDVELRCDPISGHTALYWYRQSLGQGLEFLIYFQGNSAPDKSGLPSDRFSAERTGGSVSTLTIQRTQQEDSAVYLCASSRKETQYFGPGTRLLVL.

The rearrangement uses TRBV28 and TRBJ2-7; D might be TRBD1 (6 bases). Trimming shortened V by 5 bases and J by 4 bases, and 18 bases separated the two germline ends. The germline V gene encodes CDR1 MDHEN and CDR2 SYDVKM. This CDR3 is 15 amino acids long. Written as DNA, the CDR3 is TGTGCCAGCAGTCTATACGGACAGTCCACTTACGAGCAGTACTTC. Encoded protein: CASSLYGQSTYEQYF.

A word on this clone: In the same sample, other DNA sequences code for this CDR3. The rearrangement uses TRBV29-1 and TRBJ2-2; D possibly corresponds to TRBD2 (5 bases). Per germline, CDR1 SQVTM and CDR2 ANQGSEA. V shed 5 bases and J shed 0 bases, with 10 bases lying between them. The CDR3 spans 14 residues. The CDR3 DNA reads as TGCAGCGTTAACGGACTTGCGAACACCGGGGAGCTGTTTTTT. Translation: CSVNGLANTGELFF.

This clone was recorded a few times. The chain couples TRBV28 to TRBJ2-3; 12 nucleotides line up with TRBD2. Trimming at V came to 10 bases and at J to 3 bases, leaving 5 bases not matched to a gene. The CDR3 totals 14 residues. CDR1 is MDHEN, CDR2 SYDVKM, per germline. CDR3 coding DNA: TGTGCCACTACCGGACTAGCGGGGACAGATACGCAGTATTTT. This encodes CATTGLAGTDTQYF.

The V gene is TRBV25-1, the J gene TRBJ1-5, with 8 bases identical to TRBD1. Losses at the gene ends were 6 bases for V and 2 bases for J; bases not matched to a gene: 9. The CDR3 sequence is 16 residues long. CDR1 is MGHDK and CDR2 is SYGVNS in the germline V gene. The CDR3 DNA follows: TGTGCCAGCAGCCCTTCGGACAGGGCTGGCAATCAGCCCCAGCATTTT. Amino acids: CASSPSDRAGNQPQHF.

This chain uses TRBV7-2 with TRBJ2-7; D unclear. V dropped 1 base and J dropped 1 base, with 8 bases sitting between them. Germline values: CDR1 SGHTA, CDR2 FQGNSA. The CDR3 length is 14 residues. CDR3 region: CASSLGSTSYEQYF. CDR3 bases: TGTGCCAGCAGCTTAGGGTCCACTTCCTACGAGCAGTACTTC. The full variable domain, completed using reference TRBV7-2 and TRBJ2-7, is GAGVSQSPSNKVTEKGKDVELRCDPISGHTALYWYRQSLGQGLEFLIYFQGNSAPDKSGLPSDRFSAERTGGSVSTLTIQRTQQEDSAVYLCASSLGSTSYEQYFGPGTRLTVT.

The chain is built from TRBV7-2 and TRBJ2-6, with D uncertain. The V and J ends lost 6 bases and 1 base respectively, with 10 bases between them. The CDR3 covers 15 residues. Per the germline V gene, CDR1 is SGHTA and CDR2 is FQGNSA. The CDR3 sequence is CASRRKGSGANVLTF. The CDR3 DNA reads TGTGCCAGCAGGAGAAAAGGGTCTGGGGCCAACGTCCTGACTTTC.

The CDR3 here is CASSVDGWRDGYTF. Here the CDR3 DNA reads TGTGCCAGCAGCGTAGACGGATGGCGGGATGGCTACACCTTC. The rearrangement joins TRBV9 to TRBJ1-2; D gene uncertain. The germline V gene has CDR1 SGDLS and CDR2 YYNGEE. Trimming removed 0 bases from V and 6 bases from J, with 12 bases in between. The CDR3 runs to 14 residues.

The chain joins TRBV4-2 to TRBJ2-7; the D gene is possibly TRBD1 (6 bases). The CDR3 runs 15 residues. Germline V CDR1 and CDR2: LGHNA, YNFKEQ. Trimming removed 4 bases at V and 2 bases at J, with 15 bases between. CDR3 coding DNA: TGTGCCAGCAGCCGCAACAGGGACGGGACCTACGAGCAGTACTTC. Encoded protein: CASSRNRDGTYEQYF.

This clone was seen ten or more times. The rearrangement links TRBV7-2 to TRBJ2-1; D is undetermined. Trimming cost V 3 bases and J 7 bases, with 7 bases left between them. Germline V gene sequence: CDR1 SGHTA, CDR2 FQGNSA. This CDR3 contains 12 residues. This chain's CDR3 is CASSLEWNEQFF. The CDR3 DNA reads TGTGCCAGCAGCTTGGAATGGAATGAGCAGTTCTTC.

V usage is TRBV4-1 and J usage is TRBJ1-6; TRBD1 matches 8 bases. Germline loops: CDR1 MGHRA, CDR2 YSYEKL. V lost 6 bases to trimming and J lost 8 bases; unmatched junction nucleotides: 9. This CDR3 comprises 15 residues. The CDR3: CASRQQDREYSPLHF. In DNA form, the CDR3 reads TGCGCCAGCAGACAGCAGGACAGGGAGTATTCACCCCTCCACTTT.

This clone was counted once. This chain links TRBV5-6 with TRBJ1-2, with 11 bases fitting TRBD1. V shed 4 bases, J shed 4 bases, and the junction held 3 bases outside the gene matches. The CDR3 totals 14 residues. Per the germline V gene, CDR1 is SGHDT and CDR2 is YYEEEE. CDR3 sequence (DNA): TGTGCCAGCAGCCCGGGACAGGGGGGCTATGGCTACACCTTC. It yields the protein CASSPGQGGYGYTF.

The J gene is TRBJ1-1, the V gene TRBV13; D gene uncertain. CDR1 and CDR2 from the germline V gene are PRHDT and FYEKMQ (reference sequence). The CDR3 runs to 14 residues. Trimming took off 1 base at V and 3 bases at J, with 9 bases between the two ends. DNA for the CDR3: TGTGCCAGCAGCTTAGCGGCAGGCTACACTGAAGCTTTCTTT. It translates to CASSLAAGYTEAFF.

This chain links TRBV30 with TRBJ1-2, with 7 bases matching TRBD1. CDR1 GTSNPN and CDR2 SVGIG come from the germline V gene (reference sequence). The CDR3 runs 13 residues. V was pared by 2 bases and J by 3 bases, with 3 bases of the junction left unmatched. CDR3 sequence: CAWSIGQDYGYTF. The CDR3 DNA follows: TGTGCCTGGAGTATAGGACAGGACTATGGCTACACCTTC.

This clone was seen a handful of times. The genes are TRBV4-1 and TRBJ1-2; D unresolved. This CDR3 region has 14 residues. Trimming removed 0 bases from V and 2 bases from J, with 7 bases in between. Germline-derived CDR1 and CDR2 are MGHRA and YSYEKL. The CDR3, as DNA: TGCGCCAGCAGCCAAGAGAACCTAAACTATGGCTACACCTTC. Its protein is CASSQENLNYGYTF.

Only a few counts were recorded for this clone. The chain's CDR3 is CASTPTGELFF. The CDR3 DNA reads as TGTGCCAGCACCCCAACCGGGGAGCTGTTTTTT. The chain has TRBV7-9 and TRBJ2-2; no clear D gene. The V gene lost 7 bases and the J gene lost 5 bases, with 5 bases spanning the gap. Germline V gene sequence: CDR1 SEHNR, CDR2 FQNEAQ (reference sequence). This CDR3 comprises 11 residues.

The sample holds a few counts of this clone. The rearrangement links TRBV5-1 to TRBJ2-5; D may be TRBD1 or TRBD2 (6 bases each). The V gene's germline CDR1 is SGHRS and CDR2 YFSETQ. With 6 bases removed from V and 5 bases from J, the gap between germline ends came to 20 bases. The CDR3 totals 15 residues. This CDR3 reads CASTPSGGLGETQYF. CDR3 coding DNA: TGCGCCAGCACCCCGTCCGGGGGCCTGGGGGAGACCCAGTACTTC.

This clone was seen more than once but under ten times. The J gene is TRBJ2-3, the V gene TRBV2; D remains unclear. The CDR3 totals 14 residues. Trimming took off 3 bases at V and 2 bases at J, with 9 bases between the two ends. Germline V CDR1 and CDR2: SNHLY, FYNNEI. The CDR3 sequence: CASSERRATDTQYF. The CDR3 DNA is TGTGCCAGCAGTGAGAGACGGGCCACAGATACGCAGTATTTT.

The chain carries TRBV6-5 and TRBJ2-1; 9 nucleotides align to TRBD1. Losses at the gene ends were 4 bases for V and 1 base for J; bases not matched to a gene: 5. This CDR3 has 16 residues. CDR1 and CDR2 (germline): MNHEY, SVGAGI. The CDR3 DNA is TGTGCCAGCAGTTTACAGGGGGCAGATTCCTACAATGAGCAGTTCTTC. It translates to CASSLQGADSYNEQFF.

This clone was detected only a few times. The V gene is TRBV7-9, the J gene TRBJ2-5; D ambiguous. V gave up 1 base and J gave up 1 base, with 13 bases separating them. CDR1 is SEHNR, CDR2 FQNEAQ, per germline (reference sequence). The CDR3 is made up of 16 amino acids. CDR3 nucleotides: TGTGCCAGCAGCTTAGGCCGTCGGGCCACCCAAGAGACCCAGTACTTC. This sequence encodes CASSLGRRATQETQYF.

This clone came up a few times. This chain connects TRBV5-1 to TRBJ2-1; D remains unclear. CDR1 is SGHRS and CDR2 is YFSETQ in the germline V gene. The CDR3 loop spans 14 amino acids. Trimming removed 0 bases from V and 8 bases from J, with 12 bases in between. The CDR3 sequence is CASSLAGAEDEQFF. DNA for the CDR3: TGCGCCAGCAGCTTGGCCGGAGCAGAGGATGAGCAGTTCTTC.